These T cell receptor beta chains were read from a single sample in a study of T-cell reconstitution after alpha-beta-depleted transplantation in children. MiXCR, run by TCRdb on the PCR reads, gives a single entry per CDR3 protein. Here the sample spans 600,000 or so distinct CDR3 sequences, under 25% being singletons. This specimen was PBMCs, mostly from graft donor cells, taken 360 days after TCRalphabeta/CD19-depleted stem cell transplant. These receptors originate from a boy younger than two who had a stem cell transplant for acute myeloid leukemia, so the T cells may come from the graft donor. CDR3s include the opening cysteine and the closing phenylalanine or tryptophan. A D gene is named only where the DNA matches it firmly. Rows may omit the clone size; those that give it use once, few, many or a size class.

>-|-|TRBV12-3/TRBV12-4|TRBJ1-4
TGTGCCAGCAGTTTTGTGGGAAAACTGTTTTTT
CASSFVGKLFF
>many|TRBD2|TRBV12-3/TRBV12-4|TRBJ2-3
TGTGCCAGCAGTTCCCCGGGACTAGCGGCCGTAGATACGCAGTATTTT
CASSSPGLAAVDTQYF
>many|TRBD2|TRBV28|TRBJ2-5
TGTGCCAGCAATCTCCCGGGACTAGCGCCTCGAGAGACCCAGTACTTC
CASNLPGLAPRETQYF
>-|-|TRBV3-1|TRBJ2-7
TGTGCCAGCAGCCAAGAAAAGGCCACATACTACGAGCAGTACTTC
CASSQEKATYYEQYF
>many|TRBD1|TRBV5-1|TRBJ1-2
TGCGCCAGCAGCTTAGACAGGGGCAGCGGCTACACCTTC
CASSLDRGSGYTF
>many|-|TRBV20-1|TRBJ1-1
TGCAGTGCTACCTTGGGCGGAAGGGTGAACACTGAAGCTTTCTTT
CSATLGGRVNTEAFF
>few|-|TRBV20-1|TRBJ1-1
TGCAGTGCTCCCCAAGCGGGCACTGAAGCTTTCTTT
CSAPQAGTEAFF
>-|TRBD2|TRBV12-3/TRBV12-4|TRBJ2-2
TGTGCCAGCAGTTCGAGGCGGGGGACCGGGGAGCTGTTTTTT
CASSSRRGTGELFF
>-|TRBD1|TRBV9|TRBJ2-2
TGTGCCAGCAGCCCCTGGGGACAGGGTGAGGGCACCGGGGAGCTGTTTTTT
CASSPWGQGEGTGELFF
>-|TRBD1|TRBV7-8|TRBJ2-7
TGTGCCAGCAGCGGGACAGGGGATTTCTACGAGCAGTACTTC
CASSGTGDFYEQYF
>few|-|TRBV25-1|TRBJ2-1
TGTGCCAGCAGTGAATATGAGGGGCAGGGGAGATTCAATGAGCAGTTCTTC
CASSEYEGQGRFNEQFF
>few|TRBD1|TRBV4-3|TRBJ1-4
TGCGCCAGCAGCCAGGGGACAGGAAGTAGCGAAAAACTGTTTTTT
CASSQGTGSSEKLFF
>-|TRBD1|TRBV9|TRBJ2-6
TGTGCCAGCAGCTCAGCAGGTGAGGGGGCGCAATCTGGGGCCAACGTCCTGACTTTC
CASSSAGEGAQSGANVLTF
>few|TRBD2|TRBV12-3/TRBV12-4|TRBJ2-7
TGTGCCAGCAGCTTCAGGCGGGAGGCCCGCCCATACGAGCAGTACTTC
CASSFRREARPYEQYF
>-|-|TRBV20-1|TRBJ2-4
TGCAGTGCCACAAGGCTGGGATTGCAAAACATTCAGTACTTC
CSATRLGLQNIQYF
>once|TRBD1|TRBV5-6|TRBJ2-1
TGTGCCAGCAGCTTGGGGGGGGACAGGGCGTACAATGAGCAGTTCTTC
CASSLGGDRAYNEQFF
>many|-|TRBV6-1|TRBJ2-1
TGTGCCAGCAGTGAACCCCTAGCGAATGAGCAGTTCTTC
CASSEPLANEQFF
>-|-|TRBV4-1|TRBJ1-2
TGCGCCAGCAGCCAAGTCGTAACAGGATATGGCTACACCTTC
CASSQVVTGYGYTF
>few|-|TRBV29-1|TRBJ1-1
TGCAGCGTTGAGCCCCCCATTGAAGCTTTCTTT
CSVEPPIEAFF
>-|-|TRBV20-1|TRBJ2-3
TGCAGTGCCAGGGAGTATCCTACAGATACGCAGTATTTT
CSAREYPTDTQYF
>many|-|TRBV12-3/TRBV12-4|TRBJ2-3
TGTGCCAGCAGTTTGGTAGCGTATGGCACAGATACGCAGTATTTT
CASSLVAYGTDTQYF
>many|-|TRBV20-1|TRBJ2-7
TGCAGTGCTAGACCACAGGGTCTGAGCTACGAGCAGTACTTC
CSARPQGLSYEQYF
>-|TRBD1|TRBV5-1|TRBJ1-5
TGCGCCAGCAGCGCCGGGACAGGCAATCAGCCCCAGCATTTT
CASSAGTGNQPQHF
>many|TRBD1|TRBV20-1|TRBJ1-2
TGCAGTGCTAGAAGGGACAGGGGACGGTATGGCTACACCTTC
CSARRDRGRYGYTF
>many|TRBD2|TRBV10-3|TRBJ2-1
TGTGCCATCAGTAGCGGGGGGGCCTGGGATGAGCAGTTCTTC
CAISSGGAWDEQFF
>few|-|TRBV20-1|TRBJ1-5
TGCAGTGCTAGTAAACTCCGCGGGGATCAGCCCCAGCATTTT
CSASKLRGDQPQHF
>-|-|TRBV6-1|TRBJ2-5
TGTGCCAGCAGCCGGGGGATAGTACAAGAGACCCAGTACTTC
CASSRGIVQETQYF
>-|TRBD1|TRBV12-3/TRBV12-4|TRBJ1-6
TGTGCCAGCAGTTCCCCCAGGACAGGGGGCGGTTCACCCCTCCACTTT
CASSSPRTGGGSPLHF
>few|-|TRBV29-1|TRBJ1-2
TGCAGCGTTGAAGGGGGCACACGGTTTAACTATGGCTACACCTTC
CSVEGGTRFNYGYTF
>-|-|TRBV20-1|TRBJ1-6
TGCAGTGCTAGCTCTAGCCGGGGTTGGGCCCTCCACTTT
CSASSSRGWALHF
>few|-|TRBV6-5|TRBJ2-2
TGTGCCAGCAGTTACTCGTGGAGGGGGCCGAACACCGGGGAGCTGTTTTTT
CASSYSWRGPNTGELFF
>few|-|TRBV6-2/TRBV6-3|TRBJ1-1
TGTGCCAGCAGTGCCGCGGGACACCCGAACACTGAAGCTTTCTTT
CASSAAGHPNTEAFF
>few|-|TRBV29-1|TRBJ2-5
TGCAGCGTTGAAGTTGGGGCGGGGGAGACCCAGTACTTC
CSVEVGAGETQYF
>few|TRBD2|TRBV6-5|TRBJ2-3
TGTGCCAGCAGTTACTCGTCTAGCGGGGGGAGGGATACGCAGTATTTT
CASSYSSSGGRDTQYF
>many|-|TRBV12-3/TRBV12-4|TRBJ1-1
TGTGCCAGCACTGTGACAGGGAACACTGAAGCTTTCTTT
CASTVTGNTEAFF
>few|-|TRBV4-2|TRBJ1-5
TGTGCCAGCAGCCATGACGGAGCTAGCAATCAGCCCCAGCATTTT
CASSHDGASNQPQHF
>few|TRBD1|TRBV20-1|TRBJ2-5
TGCAGTGCGAACCGGGACAGTCAAGAGACCCAGTACTTC
CSANRDSQETQYF
>many|-|TRBV6-5|TRBJ1-1
TGTGCCAGCAGTTCCCAGGACTGGAACACTGAAGCTTTCTTT
CASSSQDWNTEAFF
>-|TRBD2|TRBV5-1|TRBJ2-1
TGCGCCAGCAGCTGGACGATACTAGCGCCTACCTACAATGAGCAGTTCTTC
CASSWTILAPTYNEQFF
>many|-|TRBV6-2/TRBV6-3|TRBJ2-3
TGTGCCAGCAGTTACACCGGGGTACCTTCGCGGACGCAGTATTTT
CASSYTGVPSRTQYF
>-|-|TRBV27|TRBJ2-3
TGTGCCAGCAGTTACCTAGGGTCAGATACGCAGTATTTT
CASSYLGSDTQYF
>many|-|TRBV6-1|TRBJ2-7
TGTGCCAGCAGTGGCCCTAGGGGCGTCACTCCAAACTACGAGCAGTACTTC
CASSGPRGVTPNYEQYF
>many|TRBD2|TRBV12-3/TRBV12-4|TRBJ2-1
TGTGCCAGCAGCAAGCCCCGGACTAGCGATAATGAGCAGTTCTTC
CASSKPRTSDNEQFF
>many|TRBD2|TRBV12-3/TRBV12-4|TRBJ2-1
TGTGCCAGCAGTGTCCCCAGACTAGCCCGCAATGAGCAGTTCTTC
CASSVPRLARNEQFF
>few|TRBD1|TRBV6-1|TRBJ1-2
TGTGCCAGCAGTAGACAGGGGGCTAGCTATGGCTACACCTTC
CASSRQGASYGYTF
>-|TRBD2|TRBV29-1|TRBJ2-2
TGCAGCGTCGCGGGGACTAGCGGGAGATCGAACACCGGGGAGCTGTTTTTT
CSVAGTSGRSNTGELFF
>many|-|TRBV6-1|TRBJ2-3
TGTGCCAGCACCGACCGGGCAGGTGGGAGAGATACGCAGTATTTT
CASTDRAGGRDTQYF
>-|-|TRBV21-1|TRBJ2-3
TGTGCCAGCAGCACGACAACAGTTGGTATTATCGATACGCAGTATTTT
CASSTTTVGIIDTQYF
>few|TRBD2|TRBV7-2|TRBJ2-1
TGTGCCAGCAGCTTGCAAGCGGGGGTAAACAATGAGCAGTTCTTC
CASSLQAGVNNEQFF
>-|-|TRBV21-1|TRBJ2-2
TGTGCCAGCAGCAATATTAGCGACAGAAGGGAGGCCGGGGAGCTGTTTTTT
CASSNISDRREAGELFF
>many|-|TRBV5-1|TRBJ1-1
TGCGCCACCTCCGCGGGGGGCTGGGGCGATGAAGCTTTCTTT
CATSAGGWGDEAFF
>many|-|TRBV20-1|TRBJ2-1
TGCAGTGCTAGCGGGTACTATGAGCAGTTCTTC
CSASGYYEQFF
>few|-|TRBV7-3|TRBJ2-7
TGTGCCAGCAGCTTATACGAACAGGGACCCTACGAGCAGTACTTC
CASSLYEQGPYEQYF
>few|-|TRBV12-3/TRBV12-4|TRBJ2-5
TGTGCCAGCAGTGCCTCGGTTCCTCCGGGGGAGACCCAGTACTTC
CASSASVPPGETQYF
>few|-|TRBV20-1|TRBJ2-1
TGCAGTGCTAGGCGGGGCGATGAGCAGTTCTTC
CSARRGDEQFF
>many|-|TRBV20-1|TRBJ2-1
TGCAGTGCTTATAGTAATGAGCAGTTCTTC
CSAYSNEQFF